The next 20 T cell receptor beta chains were all read from a single sample in a study of blood T cell repertoires in COVID-19. The assay was immunoSEQ multiplex PCR, and TCRdb's table has in-frame clones only and misses some. This table holds approximately 350,000 clones, 85% to 90% found once. The sample was PBMCs or T cells enriched from blood (not recorded which). These receptors were taken from a man between 18 and 35 years old who had recovered from COVID-19.

This chain's CDR3 is CASSLASAGELFF. In nucleotides, the CDR3 is TGTGCCAGCAGCTTAGCCAGTGCCGGGGAGCTGTTTTTT. The chain recombines TRBV7-9 with TRBJ2-2; no clear D. Germline V CDR1 and CDR2: SEHNR, FQNEAQ (reference sequence). Between the trimmed V and J ends, which lost 0 bases and 6 bases, there was a span of 5 bases. The CDR3 extends over 13 amino acids.

The CDR3 DNA is TGTGCCAGCACCCTTAGCGGGAGATACAATGAGCAGTTCTTC. Translated: CASTLSGRYNEQFF. The genes are TRBV6-6 and TRBJ2-1, with 9 bases identical to TRBD2. With 7 bases clipped from V and 4 bases from J, the junction kept 5 bases outside the gene matches. The CDR3 has 14 residues. Per germline, CDR1 MNHNY and CDR2 SVGAGI (reference sequence).

This chain links TRBV3-1 (or the pseudogene TRBV3-2) with TRBJ1-4; D gene ambiguous. V was pared by 2 bases and J by 0 bases, with 7 bases between. The germline V gene encodes CDR1 LGHDT and CDR2 YNNKEL (reference sequence). The CDR3 runs 15 residues. Here the CDR3 DNA reads TGTGCCAGCAGCCAACTTTTTGCAACTAATGAAAAACTGTTTTTT. This sequence encodes CASSQLFATNEKLFF.

V is TRBV2 and J is TRBJ1-2; 7 nucleotides match TRBD1. Germline V gene lookup returns CDR1 SNHLY and CDR2 FYNNEI. This CDR3 region has 13 residues. The V gene end was trimmed by 6 bases and the J gene end by 7 bases; junction bases not matched to a gene: 8. The CDR3 loop is CASRRGQTFGYTF. As DNA, the CDR3 is TGTGCCAGCAGGAGGGGACAGACCTTTGGCTACACCTTC.

The chain is built from TRBV2 and TRBJ1-1, with D maybe TRBD1 (6 bases). The CDR3 is 14 amino acids. Looked up from germline, CDR1 is SNHLY and CDR2 is FYNNEI. Trimming shortened V by 5 bases and J by 1 base, and 11 bases separated the two germline ends. The DNA of the CDR3 is TGTGCCAGCAGTAAGGACAGACGGAACACTGAAGCTTTCTTT. This translates into CASSKDRRNTEAFF. Full variable domain (outside the CDR3, taken from reference TRBV2 and TRBJ1-1): EPEVTQTPSHQVTQMGQEVILRCVPISNHLYFYWYRQILGQKVEFLVSFYNNEISEKSEIFDDQFSVERPDGSNFTLKIRSTKLEDSAMYFCASSKDRRNTEAFFGQGTRLTVV.

The chain has TRBV20-1 and TRBJ1-4; D gene ambiguous. V lost 6 bases and J 2 bases, leaving 4 bases between the germline ends. In germline, CDR1 is DFQATT, CDR2 SNEGSKA (reference sequence). There are 11 residues in the CDR3. In nucleotides, the CDR3 is TGCAGTGCCGAGACTAATGAAAAACTGTTTTTT. It yields the protein CSAETNEKLFF.

This clone has a single count. This chain joins TRBV2 and TRBJ2-5, with 9 bases that match TRBD2. Per the germline V gene, CDR1 is SNHLY and CDR2 is FYNNEI. The CDR3 is 14 amino acids. V dropped 8 bases and J dropped 5; count of bases not matched to a gene: 9. The CDR3 here is CASSGTSPRETQYF. The CDR3 DNA sequence: TGTGCCAGCTCAGGGACTAGCCCTAGGGAGACCCAGTACTTC.

The rearrangement uses TRBV6-1 and TRBJ1-2; D is possibly TRBD1 (5 bases). The CDR3 is 15 amino acids. Germline V gives CDR1 MNHNS, CDR2 SASEGT. V lost 0 bases and J 4 bases, leaving 12 bases between the germline ends. In DNA form, the CDR3 reads TGTGCCAGCAGTGAAGCGGGGGGGGAGTTCTATGGCTACACCTTC. Amino acids: CASSEAGGEFYGYTF.

V gene TRBV3-1 (or the pseudogene TRBV3-2) combines with J gene TRBJ1-1; D is perhaps TRBD1 (6 bases). The germline CDR1 and CDR2 sequences are LGHDT and YNNKEL (reference sequence). There are 16 residues in the CDR3. V was cut by 4 bases and J by 4 bases, with 19 bases left in between. CDR3 nucleotides: TGTGCCAGCAGCCGCCTAGGGGGGGCCCGGAGCACTGAAGCTTTCTTT. Encoded protein: CASSRLGGARSTEAFF.

The rearrangement joins TRBV19 to TRBJ2-7; 11 bases fit TRBD2. The CDR3 is 14 amino acids. V lost 6 bases to trimming and J lost 2 bases; unmatched junction nucleotides: 3. Germline-derived CDR1 and CDR2 are LNHDA and SQIVND (reference sequence). This CDR3 is CASRISGGAYEQYF. The CDR3 nucleotides are TGTGCCAGTAGGATTAGCGGGGGGGCCTACGAGCAGTACTTC.

The chain couples TRBV7-2 to TRBJ2-3, with 9 positions matching TRBD1. CDR1 SGHTA and CDR2 FQGNSA come from the germline V gene. The CDR3 runs to 15 residues. V dropped 5 bases and J dropped 4; count of bases not matched to a gene: 7. This CDR3 is CASSLMGTGPDTQYF. The CDR3 DNA reads TGTGCCAGCAGCCTAATGGGGACAGGGCCAGATACGCAGTATTTT.

This clone appeared a single time. The DNA of the CDR3 is TGTGCCAGCAGTGACGGGGGAGATGGCTATGGCTACACCTTC. Amino acids: CASSDGGDGYGYTF. V and J are TRBV2 and TRBJ1-2, with a weak D call TRBD1 (5 bases). The CDR3 covers 14 residues. Germline assignment: CDR1 SNHLY and CDR2 FYNNEI. V was pared by 3 bases and J by 4 bases, with 12 bases between.

This clone was detected only once. This chain uses TRBV28 with TRBJ1-1; TRBD1 matches 11 bases. Germline trimming cut 1 base from V and 3 bases from J; bases unmatched to any gene: 7. The CDR3 length is 17 residues. The V gene's germline CDR1 is MDHEN and CDR2 SYDVKM. CDR3 DNA: TGTGCCAGCAGTTTATCATTTGGGACAGGGGGAGACACTGAAGCTTTCTTT. It specifies CASSLSFGTGGDTEAFF. Looking up the rest from reference TRBV28 and TRBJ1-1 gives the full variable domain: DVKVTQSSRYLVKRTGEKVFLECVQDMDHENMFWYRQDPGLGLRLIYFSYDVKMKEKGDIPEGYSVSREKKERFSLILESASTNQTSMYLCASSLSFGTGGDTEAFFGQGTRLTVV.

This chain connects TRBV7-9 to TRBJ1-1; 9 bases agree with TRBD1. Per germline, CDR1 SEHNR and CDR2 FQNEAQ (reference sequence). This CDR3 spans 15 amino acids. After removal of 5 bases from V and 8 bases from J, the junction contained 12 bases not matched to a gene. CDR3: CASSNRDRELQEAFF. For the CDR3, the DNA is TGTGCCAGCAGCAACCGGGACAGGGAACTGCAAGAAGCTTTCTTT.

The chain uses TRBV7-9 and TRBJ2-7, with 7 nucleotides matching TRBD2. The length of the CDR3 is 14 residues. Trimming cost V 2 bases and J 3 bases; bases outside gene matches: 4. CDR1 is SEHNR and CDR2 is FQNEAQ in the germline V gene (reference sequence). The CDR3 DNA reads as TGTGCCAGCAGCTTACCCAGGGAGGGCTACGAGCAGTACTTC. Protein sequence: CASSLPREGYEQYF. The full variable domain, completed using reference TRBV7-9 and TRBJ2-7, is DTGVSQNPRHKITKRGQNVTFRCDPISEHNRLYWYRQTLGQGPEFLTYFQNEAQLEKSRLLSDRFSAERPKGSFSTLEIQRTEQGDSAMYLCASSLPREGYEQYFGPGTRLTVT.

J is TRBJ1-4 and V is TRBV19; TRBD1 aligns across 8 bases. The CDR3 loop spans 17 amino acids. Germline lookup yields CDR1 LNHDA and CDR2 SQIVND (reference sequence). J was trimmed by 10 bases and V by 7 bases; bases with no gene match: 20. The CDR3 here is CASNPGQGGVSLGKLFF. CDR3 DNA sequence: TGTGCCAGTAACCCCGGACAGGGTGGGGTTTCTCTCGGAAAACTGTTTTTT. Using reference TRBV19 and TRBJ1-4 for the parts outside the CDR3, the full variable domain is DGGITQSPKYLFRKEGQNVTLSCEQNLNHDAMYWYRQDPGQGLRLIYYSQIVNDFQKGDIAEGYSVSREKKESFPLTVTSAQKNPTAFYLCASNPGQGGVSLGKLFFGSGTQLSVL.

The J gene is TRBJ1-3, the V gene TRBV5-4, with 8 bases fitting TRBD1. The CDR3 totals 14 residues. With 4 bases clipped from V and 2 bases from J, the junction kept 2 bases outside the gene matches. Germline CDR1 is SGHNT and CDR2 is YYREEE (reference sequence). The CDR3 spells CASSADRAGNTIYF. The CDR3 DNA follows: TGTGCCAGCAGCGCGGACAGGGCTGGAAACACCATATATTTT.

The chain uses TRBV3-1 (or the pseudogene TRBV3-2) and TRBJ1-5; D may be TRBD1 (5 bases). Looked up from germline, CDR1 is LGHDT and CDR2 is YNNKEL (reference sequence). CDR3 length: 13 amino acids. The germline V and J ends were trimmed by 8 bases and 7 bases, with 15 bases remaining between them. The CDR3 coding sequence is TGTGCCAGCCGGGGGGAATCGGGCCAGCCCCAGCATTTT. As protein: CASRGESGQPQHF.

The chain combines TRBV9 with TRBJ2-1; D may be TRBD2 (5 bases). The CDR3 sequence is 17 residues long. With 0 bases removed from V and 0 bases from J, the gap between germline ends came to 13 bases. Germline CDR1 SGDLS, CDR2 YYNGEE. CDR3 amino acids: CASSVGRRGSSYNEQFF. The CDR3, as DNA: TGTGCCAGCAGCGTAGGGCGCCGAGGGAGCTCCTACAATGAGCAGTTCTTC.

The V call is TRBV5-1, the J call TRBJ1-1, with a weak D call TRBD1 (6 bases). Trimming removed 4 bases from V and 2 bases from J, with 12 bases in between. CDR1 and CDR2 from the germline V gene are SGHRS and YFSETQ. The CDR3 runs 14 residues. DNA for the CDR3: TGCGCCAGCAGCGCCGGACAGTCTAACACTGAAGCTTTCTTT. It codes for CASSAGQSNTEAFF.